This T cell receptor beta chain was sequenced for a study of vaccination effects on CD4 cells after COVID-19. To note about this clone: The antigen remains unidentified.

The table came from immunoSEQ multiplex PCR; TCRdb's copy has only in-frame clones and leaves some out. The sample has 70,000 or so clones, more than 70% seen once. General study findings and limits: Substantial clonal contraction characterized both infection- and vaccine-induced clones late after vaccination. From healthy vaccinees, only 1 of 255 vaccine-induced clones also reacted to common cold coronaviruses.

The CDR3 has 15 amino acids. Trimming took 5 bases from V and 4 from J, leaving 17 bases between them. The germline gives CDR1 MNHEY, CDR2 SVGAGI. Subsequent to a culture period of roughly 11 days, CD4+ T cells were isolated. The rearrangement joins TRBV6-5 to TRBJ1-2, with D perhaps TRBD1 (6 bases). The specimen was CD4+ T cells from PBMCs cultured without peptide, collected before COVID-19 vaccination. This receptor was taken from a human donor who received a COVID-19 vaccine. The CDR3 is CASSRTGTGIYGYTF. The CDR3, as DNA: TGTGCCAGCAGTCGTACAGGGACGGGGATCTATGGCTACACCTTC.